Listed here are 10 T cell receptor beta chains from one sample, sequenced in a study of early T cells in non-severe SARS-CoV-2 infection. TCRdb re-analysed the 5' RACE reads in MiXCR, keeping a single row per CDR3 protein. Of more than 60,000 distinct CDR3 sequences listed, around 13% are singletons. The sample comprised whole blood. The receptors shown here come from an adult who was a healthcare worker with PCR-confirmed SARS-CoV-2 infection or an uninfected control (not recorded which).

The V and J genes are TRBV11-3 and TRBJ1-1; weak D call: TRBD1 (6 bases). The CDR3 is 13 residues long. Germline V gives CDR1 SGHNT, CDR2 YENEEA. V was shortened by 6 bases and J by 3 bases, with 11 bases between the two germline ends. The CDR3 region is CASRSRGYTEAFF. The CDR3 DNA follows: TGTGCCAGCAGATCCAGGGGATACACTGAAGCTTTCTTT.

This clonotype has a count of ten or more. Here the CDR3 DNA reads TGTGCCAGCAGCTTAGACAGCGGGAGTACAGTCGGGGAGCTGTTTTTT. It is translated as CASSLDSGSTVGELFF. The V call is TRBV11-2, the J call TRBJ2-2; 8 positions match TRBD2. Germline V CDR1 and CDR2: SGHAT, FQNNGV. The CDR3 runs 16 residues. The trim removed 0 bases at V and 7 bases at J, leaving 7 bases unmatched.

This clonotype was detected ten times or more. The chain employs TRBV20-1 and TRBJ2-6; D is undetermined. This CDR3 region has 13 residues. Trimming left V 5 bases short and J 3 bases short, with 8 bases between. Per germline, CDR1 DFQATT and CDR2 SNEGSKA (reference sequence). In DNA form, the CDR3 reads TGCAGTGCTCTTAGTGGTGGGGCCAACGTCCTGACTTTC. Residues: CSALSGGANVLTF.

This clonotype has ten or more counts. The rearrangement links TRBV5-1 to TRBJ2-3, with D possibly matching TRBD2 (6 bases). Germline V CDR1 and CDR2: SGHRS, YFSETQ. CDR3 length: 14 residues. The V end was cut by 4 bases, the J end by 4 bases, with 13 bases between. CDR3 sequence (DNA): TGCGCCAGCAGCGCCGGGGGTACGCCAGATACGCAGTATTTT. As protein: CASSAGGTPDTQYF.

In its sample, this clonotype was seen many times. This chain links TRBV29-1 with TRBJ2-1; no reliable D call. V lost 6 bases and J 7 bases, leaving 10 bases between the germline ends. Germline-derived CDR1 and CDR2 are SQVTM and ANQGSEA. CDR3 length: 11 residues. The CDR3: CSVDNGNEQFF. CDR3 DNA: TGCAGCGTAGATAATGGGAATGAGCAGTTCTTC.

The chain employs TRBV11-2 and TRBJ2-3, with D hard to call. This CDR3 is built from 11 residues. CDR1 and CDR2 (germline): SGHAT, FQNNGV. The V end lost 7 bases, the J end lost 2 bases, and 4 bases lay between the germline ends. The DNA for the CDR3 is TGTGCCAGCACCTTCACAGATACGCAGTATTTT. Amino acid sequence: CASTFTDTQYF.

This clonotype was detected many times. The gene calls are TRBV5-1 and TRBJ2-7, with a possible D match to TRBD2 (5 bases). Germline-derived CDR1 and CDR2 are SGHRS and YFSETQ. Trimming shortened V by 0 bases and J by 6 bases, and 7 bases separated the two germline ends. The CDR3 sequence is 12 residues long. CDR3 DNA: TGCGCCAGCAGCTTGGGAGGGTCCGAGCAGTACTTC. Protein product: CASSLGGSEQYF.

This clonotype was recorded a few times. The chain couples TRBV7-6 to TRBJ2-7, with D hard to call. The CDR3 is 14 residues long. Trimming pared 5 bases from V and 0 bases from J, leaving 11 bases between. Germline assignment: CDR1 SGHVS and CDR2 FNYEAQ. CDR3 DNA sequence: TGTGCCAGCAGCCCTACACTACCCTCCTACGAGCAGTACTTC. Translated, it gives CASSPTLPSYEQYF.

The chain's CDR3 is CASSSSAYKNIQYF. The CDR3 DNA reads TGTGCCAGCAGCTCTAGCGCGTATAAAAACATTCAGTACTTC. This chain links TRBV28 with TRBJ2-4, with TRBD2 as a possible D gene (6 bases). CDR1 and CDR2 from the germline V gene are MDHEN and SYDVKM. The CDR3 totals 14 residues. V lost 6 bases and J 4 bases, leaving 13 bases between the germline ends. Using reference TRBV28 and TRBJ2-4 for the parts outside the CDR3, the full variable domain is DVKVTQSSRYLVKRTGEKVFLECVQDMDHENMFWYRQDPGLGLRLIYFSYDVKMKEKGDIPEGYSVSREKKERFSLILESASTNQTSMYLCASSSSAYKNIQYFGAGTRLSVL.

In DNA, the CDR3 is TGTGCCAGCAGTAGCGTGAGCTCCTACAATGAGCAGTTCTTC. It yields the protein CASSSVSSYNEQFF. This chain uses TRBV6-6 with TRBJ2-1, with unresolved D. The CDR3 has 14 residues. Trimming removed 5 bases from V and 0 bases from J, with 8 bases in between. The germline V gene encodes CDR1 MNHNY and CDR2 SVGAGI (reference sequence).